This note documents a single T cell receptor beta chain sequence. Its antigen is unknown. CDR3 length: 15 amino acids. V shed 6 bases and J 5 bases; nucleotides not matched to a gene: 9. Germline V gene lookup returns CDR1 KGHSH and CDR2 LQKENI. This entry belongs to a study of cytomegalovirus exposure and HLA in healthy donors. Study-level results: Later analysis reportedly placed an Asian-associated ancestry cluster below the roughly 700-donor mean in N-insertions. Immune exposure was documented only through CMV serostatus.

With 60 Vbeta and 13 Jbeta primers, the PCR was carried out. The data were produced by immunoSEQ multiplex PCR, yet TCRdb's version contains in-frame clones alone and is incomplete. The sample holds about 90,000 clones, around 69% seen once. The J gene is TRBJ1-1, the V gene TRBV18; 10 nucleotides agree with TRBD1. The sequenced sample was PBMCs. The source of this sequence is a woman aged 55-75 years in good health and CMV-seropositive. The CDR3 spells CASSPLDRGSTEAFF. CDR3 DNA: TGTGCCAGCTCCCCCCTGGACAGGGGGTCGACTGAAGCTTTCTTT.